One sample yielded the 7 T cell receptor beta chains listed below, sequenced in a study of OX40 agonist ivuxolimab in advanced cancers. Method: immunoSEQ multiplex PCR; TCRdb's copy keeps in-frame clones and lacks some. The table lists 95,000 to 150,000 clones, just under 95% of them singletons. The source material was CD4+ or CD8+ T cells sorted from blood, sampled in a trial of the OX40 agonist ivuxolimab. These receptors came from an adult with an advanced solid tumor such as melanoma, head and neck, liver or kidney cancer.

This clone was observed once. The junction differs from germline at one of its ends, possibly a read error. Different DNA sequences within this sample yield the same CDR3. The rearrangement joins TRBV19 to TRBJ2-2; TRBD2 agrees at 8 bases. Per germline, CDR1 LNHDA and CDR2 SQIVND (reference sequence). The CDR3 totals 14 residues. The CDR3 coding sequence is TGTGCCACCTCGGGAGGGCCTAGCACCGGGGAACTGTTTTTT. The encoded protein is CATSGGPSTGELFF.

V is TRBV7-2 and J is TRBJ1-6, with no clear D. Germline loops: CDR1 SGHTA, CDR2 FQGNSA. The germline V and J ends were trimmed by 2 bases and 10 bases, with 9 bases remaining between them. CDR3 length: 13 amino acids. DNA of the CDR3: TGTGCCAGCAGCTTAAAGGGAGACTCACCCCTCCACTTT. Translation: CASSLKGDSPLHF.

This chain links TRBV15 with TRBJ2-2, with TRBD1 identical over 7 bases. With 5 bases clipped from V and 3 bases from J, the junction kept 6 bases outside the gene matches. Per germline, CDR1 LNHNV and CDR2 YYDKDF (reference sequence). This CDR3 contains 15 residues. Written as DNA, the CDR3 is TGTGCCACCAGCGTCGAGGACAGGCACACCGGGGAGCTGTTTTTT. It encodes CATSVEDRHTGELFF.

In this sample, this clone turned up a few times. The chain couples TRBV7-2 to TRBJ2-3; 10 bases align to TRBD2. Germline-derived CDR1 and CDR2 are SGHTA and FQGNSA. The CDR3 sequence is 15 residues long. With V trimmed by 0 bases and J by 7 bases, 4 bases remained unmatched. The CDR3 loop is CASSLALAGVNTQYF. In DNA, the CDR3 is TGTGCCAGCAGCTTAGCTCTAGCGGGAGTTAATACGCAGTATTTT.

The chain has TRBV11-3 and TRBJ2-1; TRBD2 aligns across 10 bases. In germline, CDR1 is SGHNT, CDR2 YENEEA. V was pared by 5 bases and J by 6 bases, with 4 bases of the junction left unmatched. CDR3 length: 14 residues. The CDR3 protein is CASSPSGSGNEQFF. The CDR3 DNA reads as TGTGCCAGCAGCCCTAGCGGGAGCGGCAATGAGCAGTTCTTC.

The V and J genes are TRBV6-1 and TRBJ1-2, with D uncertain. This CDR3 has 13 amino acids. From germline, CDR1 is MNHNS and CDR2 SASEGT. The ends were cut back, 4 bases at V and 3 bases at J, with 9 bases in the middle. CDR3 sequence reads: CASSAAQDYGYTF. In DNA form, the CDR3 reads TGTGCCAGCAGTGCGGCCCAGGACTATGGCTACACCTTC.

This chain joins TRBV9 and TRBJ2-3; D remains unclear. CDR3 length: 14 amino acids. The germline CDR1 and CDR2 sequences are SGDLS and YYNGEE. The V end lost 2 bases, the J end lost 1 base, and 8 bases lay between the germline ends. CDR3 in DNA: TGTGCCAGCAGCGTCGTGTCAGGCACAGATACGCAGTATTTT. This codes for CASSVVSGTDTQYF.